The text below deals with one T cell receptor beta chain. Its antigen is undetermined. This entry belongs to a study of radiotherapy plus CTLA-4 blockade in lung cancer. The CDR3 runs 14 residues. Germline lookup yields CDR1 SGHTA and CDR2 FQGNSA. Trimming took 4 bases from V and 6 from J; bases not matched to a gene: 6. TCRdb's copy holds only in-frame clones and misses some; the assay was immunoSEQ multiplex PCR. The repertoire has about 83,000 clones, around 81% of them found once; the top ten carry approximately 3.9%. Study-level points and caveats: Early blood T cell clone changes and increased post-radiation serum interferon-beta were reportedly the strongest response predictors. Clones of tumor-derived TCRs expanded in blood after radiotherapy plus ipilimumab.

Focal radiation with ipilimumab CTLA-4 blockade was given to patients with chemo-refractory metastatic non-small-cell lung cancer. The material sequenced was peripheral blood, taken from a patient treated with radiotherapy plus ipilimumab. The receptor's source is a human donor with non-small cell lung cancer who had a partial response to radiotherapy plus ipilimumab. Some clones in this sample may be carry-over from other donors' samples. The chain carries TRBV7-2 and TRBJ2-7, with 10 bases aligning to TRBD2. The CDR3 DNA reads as TGTGCCAGCAGCTCACAGCGGGGGGGCTTCGAGCAGTACTTC. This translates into CASSSQRGGFEQYF. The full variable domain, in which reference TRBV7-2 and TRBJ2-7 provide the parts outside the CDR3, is GAGVSQSPSNKVTEKGKDVELRCDPISGHTALYWYRQSLGQGLEFLIYFQGNSAPDKSGLPSDRFSAERTGGSVSTLTIQRTQQEDSAVYLCASSSQRGGFEQYFGPGTRLTVT.